Here is one T cell receptor beta chain with its context. Other DNA sequences from this sample encode an identical CDR3 as well. This sample is drawn from a study of control samples from healthy donors and cancer patients. The ends lost 1 base at V and 2 bases at J; junction bases unmatched: 1. Germline CDR1 is SQVTM and CDR2 is ANQGSEA. The length of the CDR3 is 14 residues. Data came from immunoSEQ multiplex PCR; TCRdb stores just in-frame clones and leaves some out. The specimen's table records 150,000 to 200,000 clones. The sequence derives from a woman aged 25 to 45 in good health. Sequencing was performed on blood. V is TRBV29-1 and J is TRBJ2-3; 9 nucleotides line up with TRBD1. This CDR3 reads CSVEGQGVTDTQYF. The CDR3, as DNA: TGCAGCGTTGAAGGACAGGGGGTCACAGATACGCAGTATTTT.